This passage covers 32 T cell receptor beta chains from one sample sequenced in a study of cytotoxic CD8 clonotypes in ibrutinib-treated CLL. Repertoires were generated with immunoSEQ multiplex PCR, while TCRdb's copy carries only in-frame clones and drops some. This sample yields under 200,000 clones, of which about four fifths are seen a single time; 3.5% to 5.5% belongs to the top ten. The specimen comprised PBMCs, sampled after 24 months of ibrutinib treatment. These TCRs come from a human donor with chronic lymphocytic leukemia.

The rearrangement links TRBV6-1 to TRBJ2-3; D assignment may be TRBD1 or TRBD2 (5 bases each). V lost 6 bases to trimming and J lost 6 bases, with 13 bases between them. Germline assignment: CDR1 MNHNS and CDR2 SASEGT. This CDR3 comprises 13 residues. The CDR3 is CASRVREGDTQYF. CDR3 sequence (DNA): TGTGCCAGCAGAGTTAGAGAGGGGGATACGCAGTATTTT.

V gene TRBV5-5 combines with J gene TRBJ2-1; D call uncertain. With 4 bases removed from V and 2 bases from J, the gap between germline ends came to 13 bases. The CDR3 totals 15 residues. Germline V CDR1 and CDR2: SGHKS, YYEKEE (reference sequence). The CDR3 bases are TGTGCCAGCAGCCTTACGGGTTTACCCTACAATGAGCAGTTCTTC. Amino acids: CASSLTGLPYNEQFF.

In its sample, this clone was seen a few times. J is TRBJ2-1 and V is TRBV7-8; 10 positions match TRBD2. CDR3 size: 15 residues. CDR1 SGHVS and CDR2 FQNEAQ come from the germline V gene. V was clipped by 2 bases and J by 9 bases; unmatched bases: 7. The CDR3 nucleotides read TGTGCCAGCAGCTTAAGAGAAGCGGGAGGGGCTGAGCAGTTCTTC. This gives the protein CASSLREAGGAEQFF.

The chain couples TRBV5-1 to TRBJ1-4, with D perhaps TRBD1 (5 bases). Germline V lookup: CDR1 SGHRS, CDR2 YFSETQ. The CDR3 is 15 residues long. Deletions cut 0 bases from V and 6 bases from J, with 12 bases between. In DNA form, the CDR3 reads TGCGCCAGCAGCTTGGCCGCAGGGAGGGATGAAAAACTGTTTTTT. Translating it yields CASSLAAGRDEKLFF.

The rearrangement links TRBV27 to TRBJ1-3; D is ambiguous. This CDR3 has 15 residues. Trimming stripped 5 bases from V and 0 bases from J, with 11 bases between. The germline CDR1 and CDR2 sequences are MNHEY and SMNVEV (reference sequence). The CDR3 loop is CASSIGPSSGNTIYF. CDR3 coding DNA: TGTGCCAGCAGTATAGGACCGAGCTCTGGAAACACCATATATTTT.

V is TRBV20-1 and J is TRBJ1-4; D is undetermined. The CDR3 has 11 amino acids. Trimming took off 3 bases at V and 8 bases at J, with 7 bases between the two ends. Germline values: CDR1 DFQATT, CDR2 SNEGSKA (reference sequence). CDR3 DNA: TGCAGTGCTAGCGAAGGGGAAAAACTGTTTTTT. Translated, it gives CSASEGEKLFF.

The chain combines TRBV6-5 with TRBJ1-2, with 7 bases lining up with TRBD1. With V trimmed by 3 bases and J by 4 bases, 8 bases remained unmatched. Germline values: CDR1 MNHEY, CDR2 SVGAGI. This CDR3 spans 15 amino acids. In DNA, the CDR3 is TGTGCCAGCAGTTATTCCGCAGGGGGGGGCTATGGCTACACCTTC. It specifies CASSYSAGGGYGYTF.

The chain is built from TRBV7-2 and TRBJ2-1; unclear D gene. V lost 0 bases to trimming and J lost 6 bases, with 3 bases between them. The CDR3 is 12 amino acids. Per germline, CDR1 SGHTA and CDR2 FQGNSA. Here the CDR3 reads CASSLASNEQFF. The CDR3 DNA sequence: TGTGCCAGCAGCTTAGCTAGCAATGAGCAGTTCTTC. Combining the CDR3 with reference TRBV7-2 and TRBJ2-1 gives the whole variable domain GAGVSQSPSNKVTEKGKDVELRCDPISGHTALYWYRQSLGQGLEFLIYFQGNSAPDKSGLPSDRFSAERTGGSVSTLTIQRTQQEDSAVYLCASSLASNEQFFGPGTRLTVL.

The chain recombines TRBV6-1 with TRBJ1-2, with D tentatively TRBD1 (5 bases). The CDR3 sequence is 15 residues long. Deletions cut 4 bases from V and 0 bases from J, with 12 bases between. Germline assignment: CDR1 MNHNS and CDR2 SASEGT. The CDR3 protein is CASSGQGTANYGYTF. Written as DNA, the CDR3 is TGTGCCAGCAGTGGCCAGGGCACCGCTAACTATGGCTACACCTTC.

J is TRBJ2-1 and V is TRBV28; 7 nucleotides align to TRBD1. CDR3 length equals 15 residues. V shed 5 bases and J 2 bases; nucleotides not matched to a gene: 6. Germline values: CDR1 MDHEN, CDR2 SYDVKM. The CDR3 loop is CASSEDRDPYNEQFF. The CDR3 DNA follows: TGTGCCAGCAGTGAAGACAGGGATCCCTACAATGAGCAGTTCTTC. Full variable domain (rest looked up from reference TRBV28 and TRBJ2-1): DVKVTQSSRYLVKRTGEKVFLECVQDMDHENMFWYRQDPGLGLRLIYFSYDVKMKEKGDIPEGYSVSREKKERFSLILESASTNQTSMYLCASSEDRDPYNEQFFGPGTRLTVL.

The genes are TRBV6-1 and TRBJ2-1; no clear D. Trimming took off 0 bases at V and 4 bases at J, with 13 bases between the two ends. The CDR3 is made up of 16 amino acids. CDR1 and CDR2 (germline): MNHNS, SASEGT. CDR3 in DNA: TGTGCCAGCAGTGAAGCGAAGGTCAGCCCTTACAATGAGCAGTTCTTC. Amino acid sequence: CASSEAKVSPYNEQFF.

CDR3 protein: CASADQPQHF. Here the CDR3 DNA reads TGTGCCAGCGCCGATCAGCCCCAGCATTTT. The chain couples TRBV5-6 to TRBJ1-5; D remains ambiguous. In germline, CDR1 is SGHDT, CDR2 YYEEEE. The CDR3 is made up of 10 amino acids. The V end lost 7 bases, the J end lost 5 bases, and 4 bases lay between the germline ends. The full variable domain, completed using reference TRBV5-6 and TRBJ1-5, is DAGVTQSPTHLIKTRGQQVTLRCSPKSGHDTVSWYQQALGQGPQFIFQYYEEEERQRGNFPDRFSGHQFPNYSSELNVNALLLGDSALYLCASADQPQHFGDGTRLSIL.

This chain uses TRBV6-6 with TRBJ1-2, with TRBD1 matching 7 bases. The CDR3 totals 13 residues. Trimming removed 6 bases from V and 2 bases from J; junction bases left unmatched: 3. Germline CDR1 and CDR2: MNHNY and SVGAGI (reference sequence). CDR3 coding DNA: TGTGCCAGCAGAGAACAGGGGAACTATGGCTACACCTTC. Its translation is CASREQGNYGYTF.

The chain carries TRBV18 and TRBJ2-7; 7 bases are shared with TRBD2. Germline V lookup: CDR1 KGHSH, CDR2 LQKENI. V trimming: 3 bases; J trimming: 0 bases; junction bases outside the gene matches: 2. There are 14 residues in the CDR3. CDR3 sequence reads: CASSPRESSYEQYF. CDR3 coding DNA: TGTGCCAGCTCACCGCGGGAGAGCTCCTACGAGCAGTACTTC.

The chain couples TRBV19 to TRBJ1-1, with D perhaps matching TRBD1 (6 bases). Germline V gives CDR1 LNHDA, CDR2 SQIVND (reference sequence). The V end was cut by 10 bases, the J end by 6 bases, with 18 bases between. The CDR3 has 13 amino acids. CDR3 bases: TGTGCCACCACGGAGGGGGGGAGCGCTGAAGCTTTCTTT. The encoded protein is CATTEGGSAEAFF.

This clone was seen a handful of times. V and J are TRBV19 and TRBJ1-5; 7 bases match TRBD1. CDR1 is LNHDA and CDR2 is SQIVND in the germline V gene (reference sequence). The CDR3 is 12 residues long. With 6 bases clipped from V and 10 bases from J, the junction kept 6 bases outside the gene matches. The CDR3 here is CASRGDRAPQHF. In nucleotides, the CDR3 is TGTGCCAGTAGGGGAGACAGGGCCCCCCAGCATTTT.

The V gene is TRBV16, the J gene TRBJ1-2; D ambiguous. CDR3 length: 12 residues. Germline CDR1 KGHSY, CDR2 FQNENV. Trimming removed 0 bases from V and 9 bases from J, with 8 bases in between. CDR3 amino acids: CASSQSSSSYTF. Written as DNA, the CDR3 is TGTGCCAGCAGCCAATCCTCGTCCAGCTACACCTTC.

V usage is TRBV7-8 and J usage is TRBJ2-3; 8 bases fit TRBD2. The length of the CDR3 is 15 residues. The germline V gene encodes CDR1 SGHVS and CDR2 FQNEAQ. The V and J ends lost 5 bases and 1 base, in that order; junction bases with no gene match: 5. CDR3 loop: CASSTREGRTDTQYF. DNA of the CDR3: TGTGCCAGCAGCACCCGGGAGGGCCGCACAGATACGCAGTATTTT.

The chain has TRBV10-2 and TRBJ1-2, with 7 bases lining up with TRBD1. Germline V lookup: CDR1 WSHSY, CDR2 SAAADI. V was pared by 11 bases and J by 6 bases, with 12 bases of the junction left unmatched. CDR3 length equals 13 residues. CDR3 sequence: CAAQTGIENGYTF. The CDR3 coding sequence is TGCGCCGCACAGACAGGGATAGAAAATGGCTACACCTTC.

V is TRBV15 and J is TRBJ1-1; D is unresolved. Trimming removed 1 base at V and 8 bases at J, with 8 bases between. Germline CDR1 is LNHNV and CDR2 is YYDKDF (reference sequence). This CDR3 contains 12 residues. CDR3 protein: CATSRAPREAFF. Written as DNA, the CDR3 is TGTGCCACCAGCAGAGCCCCCCGGGAAGCTTTCTTT.

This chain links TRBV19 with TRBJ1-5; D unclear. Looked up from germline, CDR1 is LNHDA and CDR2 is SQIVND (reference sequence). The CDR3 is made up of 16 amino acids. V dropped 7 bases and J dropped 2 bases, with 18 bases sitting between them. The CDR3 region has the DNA TGTGCCAGTACCCCTTCACCGGGCTTACGCAATCAGCCCCAGCATTTT. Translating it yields CASTPSPGLRNQPQHF.

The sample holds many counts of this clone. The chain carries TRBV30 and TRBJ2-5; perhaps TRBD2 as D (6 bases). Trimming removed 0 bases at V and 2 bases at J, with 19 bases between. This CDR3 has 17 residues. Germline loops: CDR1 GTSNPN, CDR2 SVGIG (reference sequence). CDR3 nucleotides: TGTGCCTGGAGTGTATACGTGGGAGGCGGTCGGCAAGAGACCCAGTACTTC. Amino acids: CAWSVYVGGGRQETQYF.

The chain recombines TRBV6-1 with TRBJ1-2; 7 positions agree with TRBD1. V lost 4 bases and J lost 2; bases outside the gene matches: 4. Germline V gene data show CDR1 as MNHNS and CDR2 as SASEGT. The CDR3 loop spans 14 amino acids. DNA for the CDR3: TGTGCCAGCAGTGTCCTGACAGGGAACTATGGCTACACCTTC. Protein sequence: CASSVLTGNYGYTF.

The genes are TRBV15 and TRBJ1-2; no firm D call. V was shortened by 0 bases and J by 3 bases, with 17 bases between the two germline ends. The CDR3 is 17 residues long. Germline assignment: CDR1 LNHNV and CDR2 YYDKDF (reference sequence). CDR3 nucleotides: TGTGCCACCAGCAGAGAGTCGTTGAGGCTCACCCACTATGGCTACACCTTC. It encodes CATSRESLRLTHYGYTF.

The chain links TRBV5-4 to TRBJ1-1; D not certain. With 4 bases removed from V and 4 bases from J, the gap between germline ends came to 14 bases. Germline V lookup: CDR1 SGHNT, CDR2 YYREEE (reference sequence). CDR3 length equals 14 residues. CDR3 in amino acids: CASSPVRVGTEAFF. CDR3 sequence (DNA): TGTGCCAGCAGCCCCGTGAGGGTCGGCACTGAAGCTTTCTTT.

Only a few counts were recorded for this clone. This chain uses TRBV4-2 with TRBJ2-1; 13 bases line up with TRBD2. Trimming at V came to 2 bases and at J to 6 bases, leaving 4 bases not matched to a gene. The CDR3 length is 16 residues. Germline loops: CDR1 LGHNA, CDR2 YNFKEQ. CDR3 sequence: CASSQLTSGRANEQFF. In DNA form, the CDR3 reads TGTGCCAGCAGCCAACTTACTAGCGGGAGGGCCAATGAGCAGTTCTTC.

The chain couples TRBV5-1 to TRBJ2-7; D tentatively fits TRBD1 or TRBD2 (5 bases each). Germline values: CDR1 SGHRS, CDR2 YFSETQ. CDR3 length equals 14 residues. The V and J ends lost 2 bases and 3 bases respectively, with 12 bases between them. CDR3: CASSFGRGNYEQYF. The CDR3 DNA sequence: TGCGCCAGCAGCTTCGGACGGGGCAACTACGAGCAGTACTTC.

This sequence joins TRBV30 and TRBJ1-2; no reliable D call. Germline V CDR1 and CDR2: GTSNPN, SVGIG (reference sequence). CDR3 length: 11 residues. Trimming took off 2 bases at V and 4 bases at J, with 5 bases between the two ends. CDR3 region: CAWSPRYGYTF. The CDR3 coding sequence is TGTGCCTGGAGTCCACGCTATGGCTACACCTTC.

Here the CDR3 reads CASSQEVDTEAFF. CDR3 DNA sequence: TGCGCCAGCAGCCAAGAGGTGGACACTGAAGCTTTCTTT. The gene calls are TRBV4-3 and TRBJ1-1; D unclear. The V end was cut by 0 bases, the J end by 3 bases, with 5 bases between. The V gene's germline CDR1 is LGHNA and CDR2 YSLEER. CDR3 length equals 13 residues.

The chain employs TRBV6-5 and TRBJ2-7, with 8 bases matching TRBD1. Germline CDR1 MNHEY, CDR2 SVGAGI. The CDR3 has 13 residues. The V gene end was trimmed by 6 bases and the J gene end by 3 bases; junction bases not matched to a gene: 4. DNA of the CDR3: TGTGCCAGCAGATATGGACAGGGCTACGAGCAGTACTTC. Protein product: CASRYGQGYEQYF.

CDR3 sequence: CPQQQYSNQPQHF. The CDR3 bases are TGTCCCCAACAGCAGTATAGCAATCAGCCCCAGCATTTT. The rearrangement links TRBV7-3 to TRBJ1-5, with D uncertain. In germline, CDR1 is SGHTA, CDR2 FQGTGA. This CDR3 spans 13 amino acids.

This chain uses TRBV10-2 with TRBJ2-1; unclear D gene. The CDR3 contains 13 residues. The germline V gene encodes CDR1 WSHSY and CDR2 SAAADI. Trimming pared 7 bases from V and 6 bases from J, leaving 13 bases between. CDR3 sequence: CASTEVSFNEQFF. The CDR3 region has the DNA TGCGCCAGCACAGAAGTGAGTTTCAATGAGCAGTTCTTC.